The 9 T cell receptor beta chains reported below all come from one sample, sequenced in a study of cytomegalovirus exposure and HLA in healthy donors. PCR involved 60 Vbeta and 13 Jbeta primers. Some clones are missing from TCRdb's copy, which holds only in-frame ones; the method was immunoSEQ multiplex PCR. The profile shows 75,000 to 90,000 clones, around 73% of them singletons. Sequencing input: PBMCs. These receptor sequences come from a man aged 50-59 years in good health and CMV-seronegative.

In DNA, the CDR3 is TGTGCCAGCAGTTACCTTGGGCAGGGCCCCTCCAATGAGCAGTTCTTC. This gives the protein CASSYLGQGPSNEQFF. The rearrangement joins TRBV6-5 to TRBJ2-1; D may be TRBD1 (5 bases). Trimming took 2 bases from V and 6 from J, leaving 17 bases between them. Germline V gene data show CDR1 as MNHEY and CDR2 as SVGAGI. The CDR3 contains 16 residues.

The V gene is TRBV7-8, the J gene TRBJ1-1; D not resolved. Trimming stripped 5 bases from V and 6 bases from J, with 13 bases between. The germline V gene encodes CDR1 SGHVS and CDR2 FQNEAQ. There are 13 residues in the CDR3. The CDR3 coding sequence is TGTGCCAGCAGCCGCGGGGAAGTTGCTGAAGCTTTCTTT. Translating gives CASSRGEVAEAFF. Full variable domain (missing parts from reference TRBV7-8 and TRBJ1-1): GAGVSQSPRYKVAKRGQDVALRCDPISGHVSLFWYQQALGQGPEFLTYFQNEAQLDKSGLPSDRFFAERPEGSVSTLKIQRTQQEDSAVYLCASSRGEVAEAFFGQGTRLTVV.

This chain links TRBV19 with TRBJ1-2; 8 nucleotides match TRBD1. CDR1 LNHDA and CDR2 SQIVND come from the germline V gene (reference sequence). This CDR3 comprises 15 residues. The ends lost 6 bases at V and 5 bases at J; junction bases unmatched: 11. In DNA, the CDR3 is TGTGCCAGTAGGACCACGGGACAGGCTCAGTATGGCTACACCTTC. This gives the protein CASRTTGQAQYGYTF.

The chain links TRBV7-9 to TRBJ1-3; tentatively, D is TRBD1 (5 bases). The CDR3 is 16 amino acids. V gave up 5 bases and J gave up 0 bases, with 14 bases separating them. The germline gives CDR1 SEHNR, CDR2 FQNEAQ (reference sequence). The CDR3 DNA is TGTGCCAGCAGCATACCGACAGTGAGCTCTGGAAACACCATATATTTT. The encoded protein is CASSIPTVSSGNTIYF.

CDR3: CASSQDPGGSAWETNEKLFF. The CDR3 DNA reads TGTGCCAGCAGCCAAGACCCGGGGGGGAGCGCGTGGGAAACTAATGAAAAACTGTTTTTT. The chain links TRBV4-2 to TRBJ1-4, with D possibly matching TRBD1 (5 bases). CDR1 and CDR2 from the germline V gene are LGHNA and YNFKEQ. CDR3 length equals 20 residues. The V end lost 0 bases, the J end lost 1 base, and 21 bases lay between the germline ends.

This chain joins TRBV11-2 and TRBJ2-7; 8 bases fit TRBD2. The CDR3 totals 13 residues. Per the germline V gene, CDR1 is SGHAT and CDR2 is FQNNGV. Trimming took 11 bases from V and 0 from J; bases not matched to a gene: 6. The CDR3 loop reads CASGGAVSYEQYF. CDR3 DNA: TGTGCCTCCGGGGGGGCGGTCTCCTACGAGCAGTACTTC.

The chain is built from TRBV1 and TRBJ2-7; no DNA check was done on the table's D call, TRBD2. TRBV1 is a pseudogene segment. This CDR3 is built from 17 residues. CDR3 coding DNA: TGCACCAGCAGCCGGACCGGGACTAGAGAAGACATGTACGAGCAGTACTTC. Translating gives CTSSRTGTREDMYEQYF.

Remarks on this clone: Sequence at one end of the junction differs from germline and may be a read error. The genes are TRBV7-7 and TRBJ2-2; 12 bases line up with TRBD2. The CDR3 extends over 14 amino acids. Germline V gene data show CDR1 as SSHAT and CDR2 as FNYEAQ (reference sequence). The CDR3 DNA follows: TGTGCTAGCAGCTGGACTAGCGGGGCCGGGGAGCTGTTTTTT. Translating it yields CASSWTSGAGELFF. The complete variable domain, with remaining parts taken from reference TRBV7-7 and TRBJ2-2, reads GAGVSQSPRYKVTKRGQDVTLRCDPISSHATLYWYQQALGQGPEFLTYFNYEAQPDKSGLPSDRFSAERPEGSISTLTIQRTEQRDSAMYRCASSWTSGAGELFFGEGSRLTVL.

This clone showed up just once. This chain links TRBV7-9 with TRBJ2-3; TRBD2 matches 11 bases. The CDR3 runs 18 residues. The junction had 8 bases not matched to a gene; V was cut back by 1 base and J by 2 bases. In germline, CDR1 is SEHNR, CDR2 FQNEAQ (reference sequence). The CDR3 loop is CASSLVLGLADYTDTQYF. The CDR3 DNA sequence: TGTGCCAGCAGCTTAGTGTTGGGACTAGCGGACTACACAGATACGCAGTATTTT.